The sequence of this T cell receptor (beta chain) was determined in a study of type 1 regulatory T cells. Study in general: T-allo10 is a Tr1-enriched, alloantigen-specific CD4 T cell product made in vitro. Study-wide results and limits: Type 1 regulatory T cells had a more restricted TCR repertoire than non-type 1 regulatory T cells.

Many counts were recorded for this clonotype. Its antigen is not identified. The germline V gene encodes CDR1 GTSNPN and CDR2 SVGIG (reference sequence). The CDR3 extends over 12 amino acids. Deletions cut 1 base from V and 7 bases from J, with 10 bases between. TCRdb redid the calling of the reads with MiXCR, one entry per CDR3 protein. The sample lists around 64,000 distinct CDR3 sequences; roughly 20% were seen once. The receptor's source is a human donor in good health. Input material: cultured type 1 regulatory T (Tr1) cells, either the whole culture or a sorted fraction (not recorded which). The V and J genes are TRBV30 and TRBJ2-5; D ambiguous. CDR3: CAWSEYFGTQYF. CDR3 sequence (DNA): TGTGCCTGGAGTGAATATTTTGGGACCCAGTACTTC.